This T cell receptor (beta chain) was sequenced in a study of blood T cell repertoires in COVID-19. Study summary: T cells, B-cell-depleted T cells, or PBMCs provided the cDNA or gDNA that served as material.

The germline V gene has CDR1 MGHRA and CDR2 YSYEKL. V was trimmed by 0 bases and J by 4 bases, leaving 9 bases between them. The CDR3 runs to 14 residues. Only in-frame clones appear in the TCRdb table, and some are missing; sequencing was by immunoSEQ multiplex PCR. The sample includes around 56,000 clones, less than 75% of them seen just once. This sequence originates from a woman aged 45 to 65 with active or convalescent COVID-19. The V call is TRBV4-1, the J call TRBJ1-2; no definite D call. The sequencing input was peripheral blood. CDR3: CASSQEGNTYGYTF. CDR3 DNA: TGCGCCAGCAGCCAAGAGGGCAACACCTATGGCTACACCTTC.